This entry lists 30 T cell receptor beta chains sequenced from one sample in a study of cytomegalovirus exposure and HLA in healthy donors. PCR amplification relied on 60 Vbeta primers (plus 13 Jbeta primers). Measured with immunoSEQ multiplex PCR; TCRdb has only the in-frame clones, and not every one. The table has about 160,000 clones, over 80% seen once. Sequencing input: PBMCs. Every receptor here comes from a girl aged 10 to 17 in good health and CMV-seropositive.

The rearrangement uses TRBV5-1 and TRBJ2-5, with TRBD1 identical over 7 bases. The CDR3 covers 14 residues. Germline V CDR1 and CDR2: SGHRS, YFSETQ. V gave up 0 bases and J gave up 7 bases; unmatched junction bases: 6. The CDR3 is CASSLDQGEGTQYF. In DNA form, the CDR3 reads TGCGCCAGCAGCTTGGATCAGGGGGAAGGGACCCAGTACTTC.

The rearrangement uses TRBV7-9 and TRBJ2-7, with D possibly being TRBD1 (5 bases). Trimming took 3 bases from V and 0 from J, leaving 15 bases between them. The CDR3 covers 16 residues. The germline gives CDR1 SEHNR, CDR2 FQNEAQ (reference sequence). The CDR3 region has the DNA TGTGCCAGCAGCTTCAGTAAAGACAGCAGCTCCTACGAGCAGTACTTC. Encoded protein: CASSFSKDSSSYEQYF.

The chain recombines TRBV11-2 with TRBJ2-7, with 7 bases matching TRBD1. This CDR3 is 15 amino acids long. Germline lookup yields CDR1 SGHAT and CDR2 FQNNGV. With 1 base clipped from V and 4 bases from J, the junction kept 7 bases outside the gene matches. As DNA, the CDR3 is TGTGCCAGCAGCTTAGTACAGGGGATTAATTACGAGCAGTACTTC. It specifies CASSLVQGINYEQYF.

The chain has TRBV4-1 and TRBJ2-7; D is unresolved. This CDR3 has 15 residues. Germline CDR1 and CDR2: MGHRA and YSYEKL. The V and J ends lost 2 bases and 5 bases respectively, with 16 bases between them. This CDR3 is CASSQRLGRLHEQYF. For the CDR3, the DNA is TGCGCCAGCAGCCAACGATTGGGCAGGTTGCACGAGCAGTACTTC.

This chain connects TRBV11-3 to TRBJ2-1, with 8 bases lining up with TRBD2. The germline CDR1 and CDR2 sequences are SGHNT and YENEEA. CDR3 length: 17 residues. Trimming took 1 base from V and 8 from J; bases not matched to a gene: 13. DNA of the CDR3: TGTGCCAGCAGCTTAGGTGGTTGGGGACTAGTCCCCGATGAGCAGTTCTTC. Translating it yields CASSLGGWGLVPDEQFF.

CDR3 DNA sequence: TGTGCCAGCAGTACGGGACAGGGTTATGGCTACACCTTC. Its protein product is CASSTGQGYGYTF. J is TRBJ1-2 and V is TRBV28; TRBD1 matches 9 bases. The CDR3 runs to 13 residues. From germline, CDR1 is MDHEN and CDR2 SYDVKM. With 5 bases clipped from V and 5 bases from J, the junction kept 3 bases outside the gene matches.

The chain couples TRBV7-2 to TRBJ1-4; D is ambiguous. This CDR3 is built from 16 residues. Germline V lookup: CDR1 SGHTA, CDR2 FQGNSA. The V gene lost 5 bases and the J gene lost 0 bases, with 13 bases spanning the gap. The CDR3 DNA sequence: TGTGCCAGCAGCACCGGTCACACTACAACTAATGAAAAACTGTTTTTT. It is translated as CASSTGHTTTNEKLFF.

This chain links TRBV6-1 with TRBJ1-5; 8 bases fit TRBD1. From germline, CDR1 is MNHNS and CDR2 SASEGT. This CDR3 has 15 amino acids. Unmatched junction bases numbered 9, after V lost 8 bases and J lost 3 bases. The CDR3 DNA reads TGTGCCAGCCTACCGGGACAGGAGTTCAATCAGCCCCAGCATTTT. It translates to CASLPGQEFNQPQHF.

The V and J genes are TRBV5-6 and TRBJ2-3; perhaps TRBD1 as D (7 bases). The CDR3 runs to 15 residues. The ends were cut back, 2 bases at V and 6 bases at J, with 16 bases in the middle. Germline V gene lookup returns CDR1 SGHDT and CDR2 YYEEEE. The CDR3 DNA reads as TGTGCCAGCAGCTTAGACAGGGCGGGGAGGGATACGCAGTATTTT. Amino acids: CASSLDRAGRDTQYF.

The chain employs TRBV28 and TRBJ2-3, with 8 nucleotides matching TRBD2. Germline CDR1 is MDHEN and CDR2 is SYDVKM. Trimming removed 0 bases from V and 2 bases from J; junction bases left unmatched: 7. This CDR3 is built from 17 residues. DNA for the CDR3: TGTGCCAGCAGTTTATGGAGCGGGAGAGAACCCACAGATACGCAGTATTTT. Its protein product is CASSLWSGREPTDTQYF.

This clone was seen only a few times. This rearrangement joins TRBV6-6 to TRBJ1-2; 7 bases are shared with TRBD1. Germline CDR1 reads MNHNY; CDR2 reads SVGAGI (reference sequence). J gave up 3 bases and V 6 bases, and 4 bases lay outside the gene matches. The CDR3 runs to 13 residues. In DNA form, the CDR3 reads TGTGCCAGCAGCACAGGGGCGGACTATGGCTACACCTTC. Encoded protein: CASSTGADYGYTF.

V gene TRBV18 combines with J gene TRBJ1-1; maybe TRBD1 (6 bases). The germline V gene has CDR1 KGHSH and CDR2 LQKENI. Trimming cost V 5 bases and J 0 bases, with 13 bases left between them. The CDR3 consists of 15 residues. CDR3 DNA sequence: TGTGCCAGCTCATCCGGACAGATCATGAACACTGAAGCTTTCTTT. It specifies CASSSGQIMNTEAFF.

This chain uses TRBV29-1 with TRBJ1-5, with 10 nucleotides matching TRBD1. CDR1 and CDR2 (germline): SQVTM, ANQGSEA. The length of the CDR3 is 13 residues. The V and J ends lost 5 bases and 5 bases, in that order; junction bases with no gene match: 3. The CDR3, as DNA: TGCAGCGTTACCGGGACAGGGGATCAGCCCCAGCATTTT. Its protein product is CSVTGTGDQPQHF.

The gene calls are TRBV2 and TRBJ2-6; 7 nucleotides align to TRBD2. Germline loops: CDR1 SNHLY, CDR2 FYNNEI. V shed 9 bases, J shed 4 bases, and the junction held 6 bases outside the gene matches. This CDR3 is built from 14 residues. The CDR3 loop reads CASMGGRGANVLTF. The CDR3 region has the DNA TGTGCCAGTATGGGGGGGAGGGGGGCCAACGTCCTGACTTTC.

This chain joins TRBV2 and TRBJ2-7, with TRBD2 matching 10 bases. The J segment lost 1 base and the V segment lost 0 bases, leaving 0 bases of the junction unmatched. This CDR3 is built from 15 residues. Germline V CDR1 and CDR2: SNHLY, FYNNEI. Here the CDR3 DNA reads TGTGCCAGCAGTGAAGCGACTAGCGGGTCCTACGAGCAGTACTTC. Its protein product is CASSEATSGSYEQYF.

The chain links TRBV5-1 to TRBJ1-1, with 7 bases that match TRBD1. V dropped 0 bases and J dropped 5; count of bases not matched to a gene: 10. The CDR3 is made up of 16 amino acids. CDR1 and CDR2 (germline): SGHRS, YFSETQ. The CDR3 here is CASSLEGTALGTEAFF. In DNA, the CDR3 is TGCGCCAGCAGCTTGGAAGGGACAGCCCTCGGAACTGAAGCTTTCTTT.

This clone was detected only once. The CDR3 DNA sequence: TGTGCCAGTAGTCGCGGGCGTAAGGACGAGCAGTACTTC. It specifies CASSRGRKDEQYF. The V call is TRBV19, the J call TRBJ2-7; the D gene is possibly TRBD2 (5 bases). The CDR3 length is 13 residues. Germline V gives CDR1 LNHDA, CDR2 SQIVND (reference sequence). Trimming shortened V by 5 bases and J by 5 bases, and 13 bases separated the two germline ends.

The rearrangement joins TRBV27 to TRBJ1-2; a weak D match, TRBD1 (5 bases). There are 14 residues in the CDR3. The germline V gene encodes CDR1 MNHEY and CDR2 SMNVEV (reference sequence). The V and J ends lost 1 base and 8 bases respectively, with 14 bases between them. This CDR3 is CASSLLGGAGGYTF. The CDR3 coding sequence is TGTGCCAGCAGTTTATTGGGGGGAGCGGGGGGCTACACCTTC.

The V gene is TRBV5-1, the J gene TRBJ1-1; D call uncertain. CDR1 is SGHRS, CDR2 YFSETQ, per germline. V was pared by 0 bases and J by 0 bases, with 9 bases between. The CDR3 spans 15 residues. CDR3 loop: CASSLGSPMNTEAFF. CDR3 nucleotide sequence: TGCGCCAGCAGCTTGGGAAGCCCCATGAACACTGAAGCTTTCTTT.

For the CDR3, the DNA is TGCGCCAGCAGCCGGACTAGCTCGATCTACGAGCAGTACTTC. It yields the protein CASSRTSSIYEQYF. The V and J genes are TRBV5-1 and TRBJ2-7; the match to TRBD2 covers 8 bases. Germline V gives CDR1 SGHRS, CDR2 YFSETQ. The CDR3 is 14 amino acids. The trim removed 4 bases at V and 3 bases at J, leaving 6 bases unmatched. Complete variable domain (other parts from reference TRBV5-1 and TRBJ2-7): KAGVTQTPRYLIKTRGQQVTLSCSPISGHRSVSWYQQTPGQGLQFLFEYFSETQRNKGNFPGRFSGRQFSNSRSEMNVSTLELGDSALYLCASSRTSSIYEQYFGPGTRLTVT.

CDR3 bases: TGTGCCAGCAGTTCACAGAGGACAGGCCGCGGTGAAGCTTTCTTT. It specifies CASSSQRTGRGEAFF. The chain is built from TRBV27 and TRBJ1-1; 7 nucleotides agree with TRBD1. J was trimmed by 7 bases and V by 4 bases; bases with no gene match: 12. Germline CDR1 MNHEY, CDR2 SMNVEV (reference sequence). The CDR3 runs to 15 residues.

The V call is TRBV5-1, the J call TRBJ2-7; the match to TRBD2 covers 8 bases. The CDR3 runs to 17 residues. After removal of 4 bases from V and 3 bases from J, the junction contained 15 bases not matched to a gene. The V gene's germline CDR1 is SGHRS and CDR2 YFSETQ. Here the CDR3 DNA reads TGCGCCAGCAGCGGAGGTATAGGGGCGGGAGGAGACTACGAGCAGTACTTC. Its translation: CASSGGIGAGGDYEQYF.

The chain carries TRBV7-2 and TRBJ1-5, with D unresolved. V was cut by 6 bases and J by 1 base, with 16 bases left in between. Per the germline V gene, CDR1 is SGHTA and CDR2 is FQGNSA. This CDR3 comprises 16 residues. The DNA of the CDR3 is TGTGCCAGCAGACTTAGGCCGGGTTTAAGCAATCAGCCCCAGCATTTT. As protein: CASRLRPGLSNQPQHF.

V usage is TRBV19 and J usage is TRBJ2-1; possibly TRBD1 for D (6 bases). CDR1 and CDR2 from the germline V gene are LNHDA and SQIVND (reference sequence). The CDR3 is 13 residues long. Deletions cut 1 base from V and 7 bases from J, with 8 bases between. The CDR3 loop reads CASSIGRGNEQFF. As DNA, the CDR3 is TGTGCCAGTAGTATAGGCAGGGGAAATGAGCAGTTCTTC.

To note about this clone: An end of the junction differs from the germline gene, which may be a read error. This chain links TRBV5-5 with TRBJ2-7; 10 bases fit TRBD1. Germline values: CDR1 SGHKS, CDR2 YYEKEE (reference sequence). The CDR3 is made up of 14 amino acids. CDR3 coding DNA: TGCGCCAGCAGCCAAGGGACAGGGGCCTACGAGCAGTACTTC. It translates to CASSQGTGAYEQYF.

This chain uses TRBV15 with TRBJ1-2, with D possibly TRBD1 on 6 matching bases. V dropped 0 bases and J dropped 7 bases, with 15 bases sitting between them. This CDR3 is 15 amino acids long. Germline assignment: CDR1 LNHNV and CDR2 YYDKDF (reference sequence). CDR3 DNA sequence: TGTGCCACCAGCAGAGATCGGGGGGCCCCGTTTGGCTACACCTTC. The encoded protein is CATSRDRGAPFGYTF.

This clone was detected only a few times. V usage is TRBV25-1 and J usage is TRBJ1-1; D uncertain. The CDR3 has 14 amino acids. V was trimmed by 3 bases and J by 2 bases, leaving 10 bases between them. The germline V gene has CDR1 MGHDK and CDR2 SYGVNS. The CDR3 DNA is TGTGCCAGCAGTGACACACCAACCAACACTGAAGCTTTCTTT. This sequence encodes CASSDTPTNTEAFF.

The rearrangement uses TRBV28 and TRBJ2-7; no reliable D call. CDR1 and CDR2 (germline): MDHEN, SYDVKM. V was pared by 5 bases and J by 7 bases, with 15 bases between. This CDR3 contains 13 residues. Written as DNA, the CDR3 is TGTGCCAGCAGTCCCCCCGGAGCTAGTGAGCAGTACTTC. It specifies CASSPPGASEQYF.

As regards this clone: Without the conserved terminal phenylalanine or tryptophan, this CDR3 likely stems from a read error. The chain has TRBV4-3 and TRBJ1-4, with 9 bases fitting TRBD1. CDR3 size: 15 residues. Germline CDR1 and CDR2: LGHNA and YSLEER. Trimming took 2 bases from V and 8 from J; bases not matched to a gene: 6. The DNA of the CDR3 is TGCGCCAGCAGCCAAACGACAGGGGGAGGAGAAAAACTGTTTTCT. This codes for CASSQTTGGGEKLFS.

This sequence joins TRBV14 and TRBJ2-7; D is unclear. The length of the CDR3 is 13 residues. Per germline, CDR1 SGHDN and CDR2 FVKESK. Trimming shortened V by 2 bases and J by 3 bases, and 8 bases separated the two germline ends. CDR3 sequence reads: CASSQLPVYEQYF. The CDR3 bases are TGTGCCAGCAGCCAATTGCCGGTCTACGAGCAGTACTTC.